A selection of T cell receptor beta chains follows, all from one sample in a study of STAT3 mutations in large granular lymphocyte leukemia. Only in-frame clones appear in the TCRdb table, and some are missing; sequencing was by immunoSEQ multiplex PCR. The sample lists about 42,000 clones; around 80% were seen once. The sequenced material came from PBMCs. Receptor source: a human donor with T large granular lymphocyte leukemia. Some clones in this sample may be carry-over from other donors' samples. The CDR3 runs from the conserved cysteine through the conserved F or W. D genes are given only for firm matches. The listing skips clone size in some rows; elsewhere it reads once, few, many or a size class.

clone_size: -; j_call: TRBJ2-1; v_call: TRBV5-1; d_call: -; cdr3_nt: TGCGCCAGCAGCTTAGGGGGCGGGGGGCCCGGGTACAATGAGCAGTTCTTC; cdr3_aa: CASSLGGGGPGYNEQFF
clone_size: -; j_call: TRBJ1-6; v_call: TRBV25-1; d_call: -; cdr3_nt: TGTGCCAGCAGAGGGAGCTCCTATAATTCACCCCTCCACTTT; cdr3_aa: CASRGSSYNSPLHF
clone_size: few; j_call: TRBJ1-2; v_call: TRBV18; d_call: -; cdr3_nt: TGTGCCAGCTCACTAGACGGGAACTATGGCTACACCTTC; cdr3_aa: CASSLDGNYGYTF
clone_size: -; j_call: TRBJ1-2; v_call: TRBV6-5; d_call: -; cdr3_nt: TGTGCCAGCAGTTACTCGTACGAAGATCCCTATGGCTACACCTTC; cdr3_aa: CASSYSYEDPYGYTF
clone_size: -; j_call: TRBJ2-5; v_call: TRBV18; d_call: TRBD2; cdr3_nt: TGTGCCAGCTCACCTTTCGGGGGGCAAGAGACCCAGTACTTC; cdr3_aa: CASSPFGGQETQYF
clone_size: few; j_call: TRBJ1-3; v_call: TRBV2; d_call: -; cdr3_nt: TGTGCCTCTTCAGGGTCTGGAAACACCATATATTTT; cdr3_aa: CASSGSGNTIYF
clone_size: -; j_call: TRBJ2-3; v_call: TRBV5-1; d_call: TRBD1; cdr3_nt: TGCGCCAGCGCCCAGGGGGCAGATACGCAGTATTTT; cdr3_aa: CASAQGADTQYF
clone_size: -; j_call: TRBJ1-2; v_call: TRBV19; d_call: TRBD1; cdr3_nt: TGTGCCAGTAAATACCCGGGACAGGGCGGCGGCTACACCTTC; cdr3_aa: CASKYPGQGGGYTF
clone_size: -; j_call: TRBJ1-3; v_call: TRBV9; d_call: -; cdr3_nt: TGTGCCAGCAGGGGGGGATCTGGAAACACCATATATTTT; cdr3_aa: CASRGGSGNTIYF
clone_size: -; j_call: TRBJ1-1; v_call: TRBV5-6; d_call: -; cdr3_nt: TGTGCCAGCAGCCGAAGGATTCTGAACACTGAAGCTTTCTTT; cdr3_aa: CASSRRILNTEAFF
clone_size: -; j_call: TRBJ1-6; v_call: TRBV9; d_call: -; cdr3_nt: TGTGCCAGCAGCCTTTATGATAATTCACCCCTCCACTTT; cdr3_aa: CASSLYDNSPLHF
clone_size: -; j_call: TRBJ1-2; v_call: TRBV14; d_call: -; cdr3_nt: TGTGCCAGCAGCCAATCCGCCAGGGGAATTGGCTACACCTTC; cdr3_aa: CASSQSARGIGYTF
clone_size: -; j_call: TRBJ1-1; v_call: TRBV11-2; d_call: -; cdr3_nt: TGTGCCAGCAGCTGGGCTTGGCTCACTGAAGCTTTCTTT; cdr3_aa: CASSWAWLTEAFF
clone_size: -; j_call: TRBJ2-1; v_call: TRBV27; d_call: TRBD2; cdr3_nt: TGTGCCAGCAGTTGGCGGGGGAATGAGCAGTTCTTC; cdr3_aa: CASSWRGNEQFF
clone_size: -; j_call: TRBJ2-2; v_call: TRBV5-5; d_call: -; cdr3_nt: TGTGCCAGCAGCAAGGAAGGGGTATGGACCGGGGAGCTGTTTTTT; cdr3_aa: CASSKEGVWTGELFF
clone_size: once; j_call: TRBJ1-1; v_call: TRBV10-2; d_call: TRBD1; cdr3_nt: TGCGCCAGCAGTGAGGATCCAGGGGGGACTGAAGCTTTCTTT; cdr3_aa: CASSEDPGGTEAFF
clone_size: -; j_call: TRBJ2-5; v_call: TRBV7-9; d_call: -; cdr3_nt: TGTGCCAGCAGCTTAATGGGGGGCGAGGAGACCCAGTACTTC; cdr3_aa: CASSLMGGEETQYF
clone_size: -; j_call: TRBJ2-7; v_call: TRBV5-5; d_call: TRBD2; cdr3_nt: TGTGCCAGCAGCTTGGGGACTAGCGGAATCTACGAGCAGTACTTC; cdr3_aa: CASSLGTSGIYEQYF
clone_size: -; j_call: TRBJ2-2; v_call: TRBV27; d_call: -; cdr3_nt: TGTGCCAGCAGTTTATCGTGGGGGGGGGCCCCTTACGGGGAGCTGTTTTTT; cdr3_aa: CASSLSWGGAPYGELFF
clone_size: -; j_call: TRBJ2-5; v_call: TRBV6-5; d_call: TRBD1; cdr3_nt: TGTGCCAGCAGTCCCCGGACAGGGAGAGAGACCCAGTACTTC; cdr3_aa: CASSPRTGRETQYF
clone_size: -; j_call: TRBJ1-1; v_call: TRBV11-2; d_call: -; cdr3_nt: TGTGCCAGCAGCTTAGGCGTGACGAACACTGAAGCTTTCTTT; cdr3_aa: CASSLGVTNTEAFF
clone_size: -; j_call: TRBJ1-1; v_call: TRBV30; d_call: -; cdr3_nt: TGTGCCTGGGGTTTGAACCCTTTCTTT; cdr3_aa: CAWGLNPFF
clone_size: -; j_call: TRBJ1-4; v_call: TRBV2; d_call: -; cdr3_nt: TGTGCCAGCAGTGACGGGACCTATGAAAAACTGTTTTTT; cdr3_aa: CASSDGTYEKLFF
clone_size: -; j_call: TRBJ1-1; v_call: TRBV5-1; d_call: -; cdr3_nt: TGCGCCAGCAGCCTGGAGGGAGGGGGTACTGAAGCTTTCTTT; cdr3_aa: CASSLEGGGTEAFF
clone_size: -; j_call: TRBJ2-5; v_call: TRBV11-2; d_call: TRBD2; cdr3_nt: TGTGCCAGTCGGGGGGTCCCCAACCAAGAGACCCAGTACTTC; cdr3_aa: CASRGVPNQETQYF
clone_size: -; j_call: TRBJ1-1; v_call: TRBV28; d_call: -; cdr3_nt: TGTGCCAGCACCTATCTAACTGAAGCTTTCTTT; cdr3_aa: CASTYLTEAFF
clone_size: -; j_call: TRBJ1-5; v_call: TRBV6-4; d_call: -; cdr3_nt: TGTGCCAGCAGTTCGGTGGCAGACAATCAGCCCCAGCATTTT; cdr3_aa: CASSSVADNQPQHF
clone_size: few; j_call: TRBJ1-3; v_call: TRBV10-1; d_call: -; cdr3_nt: TGCGCCAGCAGTCCCGGGACACCATCTGGAAACACCATATATTTT; cdr3_aa: CASSPGTPSGNTIYF
clone_size: -; j_call: TRBJ1-5; v_call: TRBV10-3; d_call: -; cdr3_nt: TGTGCCATCAGGAGGGAGGGTCAGCCCCAGCATTTT; cdr3_aa: CAIRREGQPQHF
clone_size: -; j_call: TRBJ1-3; v_call: TRBV7-2; d_call: -; cdr3_nt: TGTGCCAGCAGCCCCCTAGTCGGGACCCCCAGCTCTGGAAACACCATATATTTT; cdr3_aa: CASSPLVGTPSSGNTIYF
clone_size: -; j_call: TRBJ2-7; v_call: TRBV7-2; d_call: TRBD1; cdr3_nt: TGTGCCAGCAGCCGGACAGGGGGGGCCTACGAGCAGTACTTC; cdr3_aa: CASSRTGGAYEQYF
clone_size: -; j_call: TRBJ1-1; v_call: TRBV13; d_call: -; cdr3_nt: TGTGCCAGCAGCTTAGGCAGGGAAGCTTTCTTT; cdr3_aa: CASSLGREAFF
clone_size: -; j_call: TRBJ1-2; v_call: TRBV19; d_call: TRBD1; cdr3_nt: TGTGCCAGTAGTGACAGGGGGGACTATGGCTACACCTTC; cdr3_aa: CASSDRGDYGYTF
clone_size: -; j_call: TRBJ1-3; v_call: TRBV7-7; d_call: -; cdr3_nt: TGTGCCAGCAGCTCCGCCGGGACCTGCCGAAACACCATATATTTT; cdr3_aa: CASSSAGTCRNTIYF
clone_size: -; j_call: TRBJ1-5; v_call: TRBV6-1; d_call: TRBD1; cdr3_nt: TGTGCCAGCAGGGATCCAGGGGGCGGACAGCCCCAGCATTTT; cdr3_aa: CASRDPGGGQPQHF
clone_size: -; j_call: TRBJ1-3; v_call: TRBV5-6; d_call: -; cdr3_nt: TGTGCCAGCAGCTACAGGGTTTCTGGAAACACCATATATTTT; cdr3_aa: CASSYRVSGNTIYF
clone_size: -; j_call: TRBJ2-3; v_call: TRBV9; d_call: -; cdr3_nt: TGTGCCAGCAGCGTAGCGGCGCACCCCACAGATACGCAGTATTTT; cdr3_aa: CASSVAAHPTDTQYF
clone_size: -; j_call: TRBJ1-4; v_call: TRBV30; d_call: -; cdr3_nt: TGTGCCTGGAGTGCGGCCAGCCACGAAAAACTGTTTTTT; cdr3_aa: CAWSAASHEKLFF
clone_size: -; j_call: TRBJ2-3; v_call: TRBV20-1; d_call: TRBD2; cdr3_nt: TGCAGTGCTACTTTTAGCGGGGCGCAGTATTTT; cdr3_aa: CSATFSGAQYF
clone_size: -; j_call: TRBJ1-5; v_call: TRBV6-5; d_call: TRBD1; cdr3_nt: TGTGCCAGCAGGGACAGGTTTTATAGCAATCAGCCCCAGCATTTT; cdr3_aa: CASRDRFYSNQPQHF
clone_size: -; j_call: TRBJ2-1; v_call: TRBV6-6; d_call: -; cdr3_nt: TGTGCCAGCAGCAAACAGGATGGCTCCTACAATGAGCAGTTCTTC; cdr3_aa: CASSKQDGSYNEQFF
clone_size: -; j_call: TRBJ2-1; v_call: TRBV9; d_call: -; cdr3_nt: TGTGCCAGCAGCGTAGTGGGGGACTCATACAATGAGCAGTTCTTC; cdr3_aa: CASSVVGDSYNEQFF
clone_size: -; j_call: TRBJ2-6; v_call: TRBV7-8; d_call: -; cdr3_nt: TGTGCCAGCAGCTTACGGGGGCCCCGGGGGGCCAACGTCCTGACTTTC; cdr3_aa: CASSLRGPRGANVLTF
clone_size: once; j_call: TRBJ1-5; v_call: TRBV4-2; d_call: -; cdr3_nt: TGTGCCAGCAGCCCCAGGACAGGCAATCAGCCCCAGCATTTT; cdr3_aa: CASSPRTGNQPQHF
clone_size: few; j_call: TRBJ1-6; v_call: TRBV13; d_call: TRBD1; cdr3_nt: TGTGCCAGCAGCGCAGAAGGACAGGGGGTAAATTCACCCCTCCACTTT; cdr3_aa: CASSAEGQGVNSPLHF
clone_size: -; j_call: TRBJ2-5; v_call: TRBV2; d_call: -; cdr3_nt: TGTGCCAGCAGGCCAGGCCCACAGACCCAGTACTTC; cdr3_aa: CASRPGPQTQYF
clone_size: -; j_call: TRBJ2-5; v_call: TRBV18; d_call: TRBD2; cdr3_nt: TGTGCCAGCTCACCAGACGGGAGGGGATACGCGACCCAGTACTTC; cdr3_aa: CASSPDGRGYATQYF